This T cell receptor beta chain derives from a study of a mutant IDH1 vaccine in newly diagnosed glioma. Study in general: Vaccination followed radiotherapy alone by 4-6 weeks, or accompanied temozolomide cycles. Patients had received radiotherapy, temozolomide, or both previously, most receiving both. General observations from the study: Among top peripheral T cell clonotypes, changes seemed unrelated to pseudoprogression.

To note about this clone: Its antigen is currently unknown.

The junction had 6 bases not matched to a gene; V was cut back by 4 bases and J by 6 bases. Germline assignment: CDR1 SGDLS and CDR2 YYNGEE. The CDR3 contains 14 residues. The assay was immunoSEQ multiplex PCR, and TCRdb's table has in-frame clones only and misses some. Here the sample spans over 40,000 clones, 80% to 90% being singletons. Time point given: week 35, safety follow-up. The vaccine gave 300 ug of a 20-mer mutant IDH1 peptide subcutaneously per dose. The astrocytomas were IDH1-mutant, ATRX-negative, and WHO grade 3 or 4. The receptor's source is a man aged 35 to 55 with glioma. The gene calls are TRBV9 and TRBJ2-7, with TRBD1 identical over 11 bases. Sequences were derived from PBMCs, sampled from a glioma patient whose treatment included an IDH1 peptide vaccine. The CDR3 DNA reads as TGTGCCAGCAGCTTTTCGGGACAGGGGGGCGAGCAGTACTTC. It is translated as CASSFSGQGGEQYF.